Each of the 30 T cell receptor beta chains below was sequenced from the same sample in a study of T-cell memory formation after mild COVID-19. Using its own MiXCR run on the 5' RACE reads, TCRdb lists one record per CDR3 protein. The profile covers 200,000 to 250,000 distinct CDR3 sequences, with approximately 9% appearing a single time and roughly a fifth taken by the ten largest. The sequenced material came from PBMCs or a T cell subset sorted from them (not recorded which). The source is a man aged 18 to 29 who had mild COVID-19 (a few samples of this study predate the infection). Cell type and time point are not known.

The chain couples TRBV19 to TRBJ2-5; TRBD2 might be the D (5 bases). V lost 4 bases and J 5 bases, leaving 11 bases between the germline ends. This CDR3 spans 13 amino acids. Germline V gene sequence: CDR1 LNHDA, CDR2 SQIVND (reference sequence). This chain's CDR3 is CASSRELVETQYF. The CDR3 nucleotides read TGTGCCAGTAGTAGGGAGTTGGTTGAGACCCAGTACTTC. The variable domain in full, completed from reference TRBV19 and TRBJ2-5, reads DGGITQSPKYLFRKEGQNVTLSCEQNLNHDAMYWYRQDPGQGLRLIYYSQIVNDFQKGDIAEGYSVSREKKESFPLTVTSAQKNPTAFYLCASSRELVETQYFGPGTRLLVL.

The rearrangement uses TRBV4-2 and TRBJ2-5, with no clear D. V lost 1 base to trimming and J lost 1 base, with 10 bases between them. Germline V CDR1 and CDR2: LGHNA, YNFKEQ. The CDR3 has 15 amino acids. CDR3 coding DNA: TGTGCCAGCAGCCAAGGGGTAGCAGCCCAAGAGACCCAGTACTTC. Translation gives CASSQGVAAQETQYF.

The sample holds many counts of this clonotype. J is TRBJ1-3 and V is TRBV10-3; D might be TRBD1 (5 bases). CDR1 ENHRY and CDR2 SYGVKD come from the germline V gene. This CDR3 is built from 16 residues. V lost 6 bases and J 1 base, leaving 16 bases between the germline ends. CDR3 in DNA: TGTGCCATCAGCCAACGCAGGGCGGTATCTGGAAACACCATATATTTT. Translated: CAISQRRAVSGNTIYF.

At least ten counts were recorded for this clonotype. The chain employs TRBV5-1 and TRBJ1-4; D is ambiguous. V was clipped by 0 bases and J by 0 bases, with 6 bases between them. The CDR3 covers 15 residues. Germline V gene sequence: CDR1 SGHRS, CDR2 YFSETQ. CDR3 sequence reads: CASSLVTATNEKLFF. CDR3 nucleotide sequence: TGCGCCAGCAGCTTGGTAACAGCAACTAATGAAAAACTGTTTTTT.

This clonotype was counted only a few times. This chain joins TRBV19 and TRBJ1-4; D call uncertain. CDR3 length: 15 residues. Trimming took off 3 bases at V and 8 bases at J, with 16 bases between the two ends. Germline lookup yields CDR1 LNHDA and CDR2 SQIVND (reference sequence). CDR3 bases: TGTGCCAGTAGTATTCGGCGGCAGCCTATGGAAAAACTGTTTTTT. Amino acid sequence: CASSIRRQPMEKLFF.

This clonotype was seen only a few times. Compared with germline, one end of the junction differs, possibly owing to a read error. The chain employs TRBV12-3 or TRBV12-4 and TRBJ1-5; unclear D gene. CDR3 length: 15 residues. CDR3 DNA: TGTGCCAGCAGTCCCGTGGGAGCTAGCAATCAGCACCAGCATTTT. Residues: CASSPVGASNQHQHF.

This clonotype was observed many times. The chain has TRBV7-2 and TRBJ2-3; TRBD2 matches at 10 bases. CDR3 length: 13 amino acids. CDR1 is SGHTA and CDR2 is FQGNSA in the germline V gene. The ends lost 6 bases at V and 6 bases at J; junction bases unmatched: 3. The CDR3 is CASRTSGADTQYF. The DNA for the CDR3 is TGTGCCAGCAGAACTAGCGGGGCGGATACGCAGTATTTT.

V gene TRBV20-1 combines with J gene TRBJ2-3, with a possible D match to TRBD2 (6 bases). Per germline, CDR1 DFQATT and CDR2 SNEGSKA (reference sequence). V was clipped by 6 bases and J by 0 bases, with 16 bases between them. The CDR3 loop spans 15 amino acids. CDR3 sequence (DNA): TGCAGTGCGGGGCGGGACCTAACTAGCACAGATACGCAGTATTTT. Its translation is CSAGRDLTSTDTQYF.

The chain employs TRBV7-9 and TRBJ1-6, with 10 bases that match TRBD1. From germline, CDR1 is SEHNR and CDR2 FQNEAQ (reference sequence). Trimming at V came to 2 bases and at J to 10 bases, leaving 5 bases not matched to a gene. CDR3 size: 15 residues. Here the CDR3 reads CASSLPGTGVSPLHF. In DNA, the CDR3 is TGTGCCAGCAGCTTACCGGGGACAGGGGTATCACCCCTCCACTTT.

The rearrangement links TRBV28 to TRBJ2-1; TRBD2 matches 13 bases. The CDR3 is 17 residues long. The V gene's germline CDR1 is MDHEN and CDR2 SYDVKM. V lost 6 bases and J lost 0; bases outside the gene matches: 5. The CDR3 region has the DNA TGTGCCAGCAGGGAGGGACTAGCGGGGATCTCCTACAATGAGCAGTTCTTC. Its translation: CASREGLAGISYNEQFF.

J is TRBJ2-3 and V is TRBV4-1; D not certain. Per germline, CDR1 MGHRA and CDR2 YSYEKL. V lost 0 bases, J lost 0 bases, and 10 bases lay in between. This CDR3 is 16 amino acids long. The CDR3 loop is CASSQESHPSTDTQYF. In DNA form, the CDR3 reads TGCGCCAGCAGCCAAGAAAGCCATCCCAGCACAGATACGCAGTATTTT.

This clonotype was found a few times. The chain uses TRBV29-1 and TRBJ2-2; 8 bases align to TRBD2. Germline V gene lookup returns CDR1 SQVTM and CDR2 ANQGSEA. CDR3 length equals 15 residues. Trimming took 4 bases from V and 0 from J; bases not matched to a gene: 4. The CDR3 sequence: CSVAAGGSNTGELFF. As DNA, the CDR3 is TGCAGCGTTGCGGCGGGGGGATCGAACACCGGGGAGCTGTTTTTT.

CDR3 in amino acids: CASSQTSNTEAFF. The CDR3 DNA is TGTGCCAGCAGCCAGACAAGTAACACTGAAGCTTTCTTT. The chain carries TRBV3-1 and TRBJ1-1; no clear D gene. Trimming left V 3 bases short and J 2 bases short, with 7 bases between. The CDR3 covers 13 residues. Per the germline V gene, CDR1 is LGHDT and CDR2 is YNNKEL (reference sequence). Complete variable domain (other parts from reference TRBV3-1 and TRBJ1-1): DTAVSQTPKYLVTQMGNDKSIKCEQNLGHDTMYWYKQDSKKFLKIMFSYNNKELIINETVPNRFSPKSPDKAHLNLHINSLELGDSAVYFCASSQTSNTEAFFGQGTRLTVV.

The CDR3 loop is CSAKTHRGPYQPQHF. In DNA, the CDR3 is TGCAGTGCGAAAACTCACAGGGGGCCGTATCAGCCCCAGCATTTT. The chain carries TRBV20-1 and TRBJ1-5; TRBD1 aligns across 9 bases. The germline CDR1 and CDR2 sequences are DFQATT and SNEGSKA (reference sequence). CDR3 length equals 15 residues. J was trimmed by 5 bases and V by 6 bases; bases with no gene match: 11.

This clonotype has more than one count but fewer than ten. The chain employs TRBV5-6 and TRBJ1-4; 7 nucleotides match TRBD1. Germline CDR1 reads SGHDT; CDR2 reads YYEEEE. This CDR3 is 14 amino acids long. With V trimmed by 1 base and J by 7 bases, 4 bases remained unmatched. CDR3 sequence: CASSLFQGGEKLFF. In nucleotides, the CDR3 is TGTGCCAGCAGCTTGTTTCAGGGGGGTGAAAAACTGTTTTTT. The whole variable domain, remainder taken from reference TRBV5-6 and TRBJ1-4, is DAGVTQSPTHLIKTRGQQVTLRCSPKSGHDTVSWYQQALGQGPQFIFQYYEEEERQRGNFPDRFSGHQFPNYSSELNVNALLLGDSALYLCASSLFQGGEKLFFGSGTQLSVL.

V usage is TRBV29-1 and J usage is TRBJ1-1, with a weak D call TRBD1 (5 bases). Germline V gene lookup returns CDR1 SQVTM and CDR2 ANQGSEA. The CDR3 loop spans 12 amino acids. V was pared by 7 bases and J by 3 bases, with 12 bases between. DNA of the CDR3: TGCAGCGCGGGACTAGGAGACACTGAAGCTTTCTTT. This codes for CSAGLGDTEAFF.

The chain combines TRBV12-3 or TRBV12-4 with TRBJ2-5, with 9 bases fitting TRBD2. The trim removed 6 bases at V and 4 bases at J, leaving 9 bases unmatched. This CDR3 spans 15 amino acids. CDR3: CASRTISGGSETQYF. Here the CDR3 DNA reads TGTGCCAGCAGGACGATTAGCGGGGGTTCAGAGACCCAGTACTTC.

This clonotype was seen at least ten times. This chain connects TRBV9 to TRBJ2-3, with 8 bases matching TRBD1. The germline CDR1 and CDR2 sequences are SGDLS and YYNGEE. The CDR3 has 14 residues. With V trimmed by 3 bases and J by 2 bases, 2 bases remained unmatched. CDR3 DNA: TGTGCCAGCAGCGGGACAGGGAACACAGATACGCAGTATTTT. It yields the protein CASSGTGNTDTQYF.

This clonotype has only a few counts. The V gene is TRBV7-2, the J gene TRBJ1-1; unclear D gene. The CDR3 runs to 13 residues. Germline V lookup: CDR1 SGHTA, CDR2 FQGNSA. Trimming shortened V by 6 bases and J by 11 bases, and 19 bases separated the two germline ends. The CDR3 here is CASRRSNWVEAFF. DNA for the CDR3: TGTGCCAGCAGACGGTCCAATTGGGTGGAGGCTTTCTTT.

This clonotype was detected only a few times. The chain links TRBV5-1 to TRBJ2-1; 7 bases match TRBD1. Germline V gene data show CDR1 as SGHRS and CDR2 as YFSETQ. The CDR3 is 15 amino acids. After removal of 4 bases from V and 6 bases from J, the junction contained 10 bases not matched to a gene. The CDR3: CASSPGQATFNEQFF. CDR3 coding DNA: TGCGCCAGCAGCCCCGGACAGGCGACCTTCAATGAGCAGTTCTTC.

This clonotype occurred a few times. V usage is TRBV7-9 and J usage is TRBJ2-1, with 9 bases that match TRBD1. The CDR3 is 16 amino acids. Germline loops: CDR1 SEHNR, CDR2 FQNEAQ (reference sequence). The ends lost 6 bases at V and 6 bases at J; junction bases unmatched: 12. The CDR3 nucleotides are TGTGCCAGCAGACCCCCCGGGACAGGGTCGGGCAATGAGCAGTTCTTC. Amino acids: CASRPPGTGSGNEQFF.

J is TRBJ1-3 and V is TRBV18; possible D gene TRBD1, 5 bases. Trimming took 4 bases from V and 4 from J, leaving 11 bases between them. This CDR3 comprises 14 residues. Germline loops: CDR1 KGHSH, CDR2 LQKENI. The CDR3 loop reads CASSRDGRGNTIYF. CDR3 nucleotide sequence: TGTGCCAGCTCACGGGACGGAAGAGGAAACACCATATATTTT.

V and J are TRBV28 and TRBJ2-7; 10 bases are a match to TRBD1. This CDR3 has 15 amino acids. CDR1 and CDR2 (germline): MDHEN, SYDVKM. Germline trimming cut 5 bases from V and 7 bases from J; bases unmatched to any gene: 11. The CDR3: CASSASGTGDREQYV. The CDR3 DNA reads as TGTGCCAGCAGTGCCTCCGGGACAGGGGATAGAGAGCAGTACGTC.

In its sample, this clonotype was seen many times. The chain links TRBV20-1 to TRBJ2-4, with unresolved D. CDR1 is DFQATT, CDR2 SNEGSKA, per germline (reference sequence). The CDR3 totals 13 residues. Between the trimmed V and J ends, which lost 3 bases and 8 bases, there was a span of 14 bases. The CDR3 reads CSASSEAAYIQYF. The CDR3 coding sequence is TGCAGTGCTAGCTCAGAGGCCGCGTACATTCAGTACTTC.

The chain has TRBV5-1 and TRBJ2-1; 7 bases are shared with TRBD2. CDR1 and CDR2 (germline): SGHRS, YFSETQ. The CDR3 covers 15 residues. The V and J ends lost 0 bases and 2 bases, in that order; junction bases with no gene match: 2. Here the CDR3 DNA reads TGCGCCAGCAGCTTGGCTAGCGGAGCCTACAATGAGCAGTTCTTC. It encodes CASSLASGAYNEQFF.

In this sample, this clonotype turned up a few times. This chain connects TRBV20-1 to TRBJ2-7; TRBD1 matches at 11 bases. The CDR3 consists of 14 residues. Germline loops: CDR1 DFQATT, CDR2 SNEGSKA (reference sequence). The V segment lost 3 bases and the J segment 5 bases; nucleotides outside the gene matches: 6. For the CDR3, the DNA is TGCAGTGCTAGCACCCCGGGACAGGGGGACGAGCAGTACTTC. As protein: CSASTPGQGDEQYF.

This clonotype has more than one count but fewer than ten. The CDR3 ends on some other residue instead of the conserved phenylalanine or tryptophan, so this is likely a read error. Because the CDR3's place on the DNA is in doubt, the DNA is left out and the CDR3 is given as listed by TCRdb. The V and J genes are TRBV10-1 and TRBJ2-5; the table's D call of TRBD2 was not tested on the DNA. Germline loops: CDR1 WNHNN, CDR2 SYGVQD (reference sequence). With termini counted, the CDR3 has 14 amino acids. The CDR3 region is CASSPRRTSLKPNS.

The chain recombines TRBV12-3 or TRBV12-4 with TRBJ2-1; TRBD2 aligns across 8 bases. V was clipped by 7 bases and J by 6 bases; unmatched bases: 8. The CDR3 consists of 14 residues. CDR3 loop: CASIISGTVNEQFF. DNA of the CDR3: TGTGCCAGCATCATTAGCGGGACGGTCAATGAGCAGTTCTTC.

In DNA form, the CDR3 reads TGCAGTGCTAGCCGTAGCTACGAGCAGTACTTC. Translated, it gives CSASRSYEQYF. This sequence joins TRBV20-1 and TRBJ2-7; no clear D. V dropped 3 bases and J dropped 3 bases, with 6 bases sitting between them. Germline CDR1 and CDR2: DFQATT and SNEGSKA (reference sequence). The length of the CDR3 is 11 residues.

This clonotype was seen many times. The V gene is TRBV5-5, the J gene TRBJ1-6; 8 nucleotides match TRBD1. The V segment lost 0 bases and the J segment 7 bases; nucleotides outside the gene matches: 6. CDR1 SGHKS and CDR2 YYEKEE come from the germline V gene (reference sequence). CDR3 size: 16 residues. CDR3: CASSLADRDRNSPLHF. In DNA, the CDR3 is TGTGCCAGCAGCTTGGCGGACAGGGATCGAAATTCACCCCTCCACTTT.